Below are 7 T cell receptor beta chains sequenced from a single sample in a study of blood T cells in healthy people across ages (dated by TCRdb to about 2015). Library generation was performed with 5' RACE. Reads for this sample came from an Illumina HiSeq 2500. A second PCR of about 7 to 12 cycles was run with a J-beta primer mix and a sample-barcoded 5' primer. TCRdb handled the public reads itself, with Q25 trimming in fastp and clone calling in MiXCR, and kept productive beta chains. Records with the same CDR3 protein are collapsed into one entry carrying the most frequent genes and DNA. For this sample there are more than 900,000 distinct CDR3 sequences; approximately 32% appear just once. The top ten clonotypes cover 10% of the sample. This same sample was also taken into another study, of T cells of mothers and their children.

The specimen was blood. Receptors originate from a woman aged 40 to 50 in good health.

This clonotype was recorded many times. The rearrangement joins TRBV3-1 to TRBJ2-7; 9 bases are shared with TRBD2. V was clipped by 0 bases and J by 4 bases; unmatched bases: 4. The CDR3 consists of 15 residues. Looked up from germline, CDR1 is LGHDT and CDR2 is YNNKEL (reference sequence). The CDR3 nucleotides are TGTGCCAGCAGCCAAGATCGTCTAGCGGGATACGAGCAGTACTTC. It is translated as CASSQDRLAGYEQYF.

V gene TRBV4-2 combines with J gene TRBJ2-3, with 7 positions matching TRBD2. V dropped 0 bases and J dropped 0; count of bases not matched to a gene: 9. This CDR3 comprises 18 residues. The germline V gene has CDR1 LGHNA and CDR2 YNFKEQ. The CDR3 is CASSQEDKSGASTDTQYF. The CDR3 DNA follows: TGTGCCAGCAGCCAAGAGGACAAAAGCGGGGCAAGCACAGATACGCAGTATTTT.

This chain connects TRBV12-3 or TRBV12-4 to TRBJ1-1; D gene ambiguous. The CDR3 length is 12 residues. V was shortened by 2 bases and J by 4 bases, with 5 bases between the two germline ends. CDR3 sequence reads: CASSLTTTEAFF. DNA for the CDR3: TGTGCCAGCAGTTTAACGACCACTGAAGCTTTCTTT.

The chain couples TRBV7-2 to TRBJ2-3, with TRBD1 matching over 7 bases. Germline-derived CDR1 and CDR2 are SGHTA and FQGNSA. This CDR3 comprises 15 residues. The junction had 9 bases not matched to a gene; V was cut back by 6 bases and J by 3 bases. CDR3 sequence (DNA): TGTGCCAGCAGTTCCAGGGGGATTGAGACAGATACGCAGTATTTT. This codes for CASSSRGIETDTQYF.

Only a few counts were recorded for this clonotype. V is TRBV4-2 and J is TRBJ2-3; 14 positions agree with TRBD2. The CDR3 is made up of 20 amino acids. The junction had 11 bases not matched to a gene; V was cut back by 1 base and J by 2 bases. The V gene's germline CDR1 is LGHNA and CDR2 YNFKEQ. The CDR3 loop is CASSQVWKTSGGASTDTQYF. The CDR3 bases are TGTGCCAGCAGCCAAGTATGGAAGACTAGCGGGGGGGCTTCCACAGATACGCAGTATTTT.

A remark on this clonotype: It is likely a read error, because the conserved phenylalanine at the end of the CDR3 is missing. This chain uses TRBV9 with TRBJ2-1; D is unresolved. CDR3 length equals 12 residues. Between the trimmed V and J ends, which lost 7 bases and 4 bases, there was a span of 9 bases. In germline, CDR1 is SGDLS, CDR2 YYNGEE. Written as DNA, the CDR3 is TGTGCCAGCGGGGAAGATTACAATGAGCAGTTCTGC. Its protein product is CASGEDYNEQFC.

The rearrangement uses TRBV5-1 and TRBJ2-7; D ambiguous. V was shortened by 5 bases and J by 9 bases, with 18 bases between the two germline ends. Germline V CDR1 and CDR2: SGHRS, YFSETQ. The length of the CDR3 is 13 residues. CDR3 protein: CASRGMGAWRQYF. CDR3 sequence (DNA): TGCGCCAGCAGGGGGATGGGCGCGTGGAGGCAGTACTTC.